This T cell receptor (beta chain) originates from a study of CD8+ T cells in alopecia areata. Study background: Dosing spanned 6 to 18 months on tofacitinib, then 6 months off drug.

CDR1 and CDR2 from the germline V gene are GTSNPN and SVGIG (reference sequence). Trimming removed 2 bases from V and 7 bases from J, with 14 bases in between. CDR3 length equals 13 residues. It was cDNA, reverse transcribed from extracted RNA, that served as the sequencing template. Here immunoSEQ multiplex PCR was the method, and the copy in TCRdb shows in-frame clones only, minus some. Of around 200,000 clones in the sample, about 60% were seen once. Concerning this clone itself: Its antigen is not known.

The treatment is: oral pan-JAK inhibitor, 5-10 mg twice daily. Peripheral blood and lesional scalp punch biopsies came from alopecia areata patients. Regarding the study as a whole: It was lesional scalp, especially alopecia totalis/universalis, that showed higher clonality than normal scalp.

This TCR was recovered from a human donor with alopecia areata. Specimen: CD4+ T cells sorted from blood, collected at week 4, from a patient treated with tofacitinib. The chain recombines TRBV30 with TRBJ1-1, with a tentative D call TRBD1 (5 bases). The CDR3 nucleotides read TGTGCCTGGAGTCGGGCCATGGGGGGTGAAGCTTTCTTT. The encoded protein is CAWSRAMGGEAFF.